These 20 T cell receptor beta chains were all obtained from the same sample, sequenced in a study of CD8 T cells in ankylosing spondylitis. The study, taken as a whole, reports: A TCR beta motif of about 8 highly homologous variants appeared characteristic of ankylosing spondylitis blood.

Which antigens these TCRs recognize remains unknown. TCRdb called the 5' RACE reads again in MiXCR, with one record for every CDR3 protein. Of about 210,000 distinct CDR3 sequences listed, approximately 7.4% are singletons. The sample comprised blood, either unsorted or a sorted T cell fraction (not recorded which). The receptors derive from a male donor with ankylosing spondylitis.

The sample holds many counts of this clonotype. This chain connects TRBV20-1 to TRBJ2-3; maybe TRBD1 (6 bases). The germline CDR1 and CDR2 sequences are DFQATT and SNEGSKA (reference sequence). V lost 3 bases, J lost 2 bases, and 15 bases lay in between. The CDR3 has 15 amino acids. CDR3 protein: CSARLGHSLTDTQYF. The CDR3, as DNA: TGCAGTGCTAGGTTGGGACACAGCCTCACAGATACGCAGTATTTT.

This clonotype was counted ten times or more. This rearrangement joins TRBV7-2 to TRBJ2-5; no clear D gene. The CDR3 has 14 amino acids. The germline CDR1 and CDR2 sequences are SGHTA and FQGNSA. The V end lost 2 bases, the J end lost 2 bases, and 9 bases lay between the germline ends. CDR3 residues: CASSLRVGQETQYF. The CDR3 nucleotides are TGTGCCAGCAGCTTAAGGGTGGGACAAGAGACCCAGTACTTC.

This clonotype was picked up many times. The chain couples TRBV20-1 to TRBJ1-6; TRBD1 might be the D (6 bases). The CDR3 contains 14 residues. CDR1 is DFQATT, CDR2 SNEGSKA, per germline (reference sequence). V was pared by 3 bases and J by 5 bases, with 11 bases between. The CDR3 region is CSASGGGNNSPLHF. The DNA for the CDR3 is TGCAGTGCTAGTGGGGGCGGTAATAATTCACCCCTCCACTTT.

This clonotype was observed at least ten times. The chain recombines TRBV20-1 with TRBJ2-1; TRBD2 matches at 13 bases. Germline CDR1 and CDR2: DFQATT and SNEGSKA (reference sequence). Unmatched junction bases numbered 6, after V lost 1 base and J lost 3 bases. There are 17 residues in the CDR3. The CDR3 is CSARGGLAGALYNEQFF. CDR3 sequence (DNA): TGCAGTGCTAGAGGAGGACTAGCGGGAGCCCTCTACAATGAGCAGTTCTTC.

This clonotype was recorded a few times. J is TRBJ2-7 and V is TRBV9; D is perhaps TRBD2 (5 bases). Per germline, CDR1 SGDLS and CDR2 YYNGEE. Trimming left V 3 bases short and J 5 bases short, with 12 bases between. The CDR3 loop spans 13 amino acids. CDR3 DNA: TGTGCCAGCAGCGGAGGGCCCCGGGACGAGCAGTACTTC. It translates to CASSGGPRDEQYF.

This clonotype was recorded at least ten times. This rearrangement joins TRBV20-1 to TRBJ2-7; D possibly corresponds to TRBD1 (6 bases). Per the germline V gene, CDR1 is DFQATT and CDR2 is SNEGSKA (reference sequence). The CDR3 contains 15 residues. V was cut by 3 bases and J by 0 bases, with 15 bases left in between. The CDR3 region is CSARRTRDNSYEQYF. DNA of the CDR3: TGCAGTGCTAGGCGGACTCGGGACAACTCCTACGAGCAGTACTTC.

This clonotype was counted at least ten times. At one end, the junction sequence differs from germline, possibly due to a read error. V is TRBV23-1 and J is TRBJ1-6; D unclear. TRBV23-1 is treated as an ORF (open reading frame) with a function not yet certain. This CDR3 is 11 amino acids long. The CDR3 DNA follows: TGCGCCCGCAGCGGAGACGGCCACCTCCACTTT. Translated, it gives CARSGDGHLHF.

This clonotype was observed many times. The chain has TRBV12-3 or TRBV12-4 and TRBJ2-7; 10 bases are a match to TRBD2. The CDR3 runs to 13 residues. Trimming took 8 bases from V and 4 from J; bases not matched to a gene: 5. For the CDR3, the DNA is TGTGCCAGCGGACTAGCGGAAAAATACGAGCAGTACTTC. Its protein is CASGLAEKYEQYF.

The chain uses TRBV6-5 and TRBJ2-6; a weak D match, TRBD1 (5 bases). In germline, CDR1 is MNHEY, CDR2 SVGAGI. The CDR3 is made up of 17 amino acids. Trimming shortened V by 2 bases and J by 2 bases, and 13 bases separated the two germline ends. In nucleotides, the CDR3 is TGTGCCAGCAGTTACGTGGCCAGGGTCCCTGGGGCCAACGTCCTGACTTTC. Translating it yields CASSYVARVPGANVLTF.

Ten or more counts support this clonotype. The V and J genes are TRBV7-8 and TRBJ2-1; 12 positions agree with TRBD2. The germline CDR1 and CDR2 sequences are SGHVS and FQNEAQ. This CDR3 region has 18 residues. Trimming cost V 5 bases and J 3 bases; bases outside gene matches: 11. The CDR3 coding sequence is TGTGCCAGCAGCCCAACACAGGCGGGACTAGCGGGCTACAATGAGCAGTTCTTC. As protein: CASSPTQAGLAGYNEQFF.

This clonotype was seen more than once but under ten times. The chain is built from TRBV5-1 and TRBJ2-1, with TRBD1 as a possible D gene (5 bases). CDR1 is SGHRS and CDR2 is YFSETQ in the germline V gene. This CDR3 contains 14 residues. The V and J ends lost 4 bases and 3 bases respectively, with 11 bases between them. This chain's CDR3 is CASSPDRSYNEQFF. CDR3 bases: TGCGCCAGCAGCCCTGACAGAAGCTACAATGAGCAGTTCTTC.

This clonotype was seen a few times. This chain links TRBV7-8 with TRBJ2-5; 9 nucleotides match TRBD2. Germline lookup yields CDR1 SGHVS and CDR2 FQNEAQ. CDR3 length equals 17 residues. V gave up 4 bases and J gave up 1 base; unmatched junction bases: 10. The CDR3 sequence: CASSSGAAGGVQETQYF. The DNA of the CDR3 is TGTGCCAGCAGCTCAGGGGCCGCGGGGGGGGTCCAAGAGACCCAGTACTTC.

This clonotype was observed a few times. The rearrangement uses TRBV6-5 and TRBJ1-5; D is possibly TRBD1 (5 bases). The CDR3 spans 14 residues. V was cut by 6 bases and J by 7 bases, with 16 bases left in between. CDR1 MNHEY and CDR2 SVGAGI come from the germline V gene. The CDR3 DNA follows: TGTGCCAGCAGCTCGGACACGAGCGGCCAGCCCCAGCATTTT. This translates into CASSSDTSGQPQHF.

This clonotype was counted ten times or more. V is TRBV18 and J is TRBJ2-1, with 9 bases matching TRBD2. The CDR3 runs to 16 residues. After removal of 4 bases from V and 4 bases from J, the junction contained 8 bases not matched to a gene. The germline V gene has CDR1 KGHSH and CDR2 LQKENI. The CDR3 sequence: CASSLTTSGAYNEQFF. The DNA of the CDR3 is TGTGCCAGCTCACTTACGACTAGCGGCGCATACAATGAGCAGTTCTTC.

The chain links TRBV15 to TRBJ2-3, with 7 positions matching TRBD2. The CDR3 is 20 residues long. The V gene end was trimmed by 0 bases and the J gene end by 0 bases; junction bases not matched to a gene: 15. The V gene's germline CDR1 is LNHNV and CDR2 YYDKDF (reference sequence). The DNA of the CDR3 is TGTGCCACCAGCAGAGACCCCCCCGACTCGGAGCGGGGTAGCACAGATACGCAGTATTTT. This translates into CATSRDPPDSERGSTDTQYF.

This clonotype was detected many times. The chain has TRBV9 and TRBJ2-1; 12 bases fit TRBD2. CDR3 length: 14 residues. V lost 5 bases, J lost 6 bases, and 3 bases stayed unmatched. Looked up from germline, CDR1 is SGDLS and CDR2 is YYNGEE. DNA of the CDR3: TGTGCCAGCAGTACTAGCGGGGGGTTCAATGAGCAGTTCTTC. It encodes CASSTSGGFNEQFF.

This clonotype has a handful of counts. V usage is TRBV2 and J usage is TRBJ2-3; D possibly matches TRBD1 or TRBD2 (6 bases each). Trimming shortened V by 7 bases and J by 0 bases, and 14 bases separated the two germline ends. CDR3 length equals 15 residues. Germline values: CDR1 SNHLY, CDR2 FYNNEI. The chain's CDR3 is CASIIRGRSTDTQYF. CDR3 DNA: TGTGCCAGCATTATTCGGGGGCGAAGCACAGATACGCAGTATTTT.

This clonotype was observed a few times. V gene TRBV7-2 combines with J gene TRBJ2-1; D might be TRBD1 (6 bases). Germline V CDR1 and CDR2: SGHTA, FQGNSA. The CDR3 spans 16 residues. V lost 2 bases and J 8 bases, leaving 19 bases between the germline ends. DNA for the CDR3: TGTGCCAGCAGCTTAAGGTTGGTGGGGGCCGGGGATGAGCAGTTCTTC. Its translation: CASSLRLVGAGDEQFF.

This sequence joins TRBV15 and TRBJ2-5, with unresolved D. The CDR3 contains 14 residues. The V end lost 1 base, the J end lost 2 bases, and 8 bases lay between the germline ends. Germline CDR1 reads LNHNV; CDR2 reads YYDKDF (reference sequence). In nucleotides, the CDR3 is TGTGCCACCAGCAGAGTACAGCCACAAGAGACCCAGTACTTC. Its translation is CATSRVQPQETQYF.

This clonotype occurred a few times. This chain uses TRBV4-3 with TRBJ1-5, with D possibly TRBD1 on 6 matching bases. Deletions cut 0 bases from V and 11 bases from J, with 20 bases between. This CDR3 is built from 16 residues. Germline CDR1 reads LGHNA; CDR2 reads YSLEER. The CDR3 loop is CASSQEWAGYRGAQHF. The DNA of the CDR3 is TGCGCCAGCAGCCAAGAGTGGGCCGGCTATAGGGGGGCCCAGCATTTT.